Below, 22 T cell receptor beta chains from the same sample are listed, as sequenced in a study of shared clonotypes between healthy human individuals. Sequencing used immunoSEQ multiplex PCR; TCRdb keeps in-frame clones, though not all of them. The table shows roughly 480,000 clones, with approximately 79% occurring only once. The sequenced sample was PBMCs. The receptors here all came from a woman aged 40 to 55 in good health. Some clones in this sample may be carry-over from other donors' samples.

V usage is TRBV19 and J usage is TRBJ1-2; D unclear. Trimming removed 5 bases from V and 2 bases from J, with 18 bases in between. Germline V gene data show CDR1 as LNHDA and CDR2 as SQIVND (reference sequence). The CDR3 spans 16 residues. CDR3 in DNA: TGTGCCAGTAGTCTACGTATGGCGGCGCAAAACTATGGCTACACCTTC. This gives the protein CASSLRMAAQNYGYTF. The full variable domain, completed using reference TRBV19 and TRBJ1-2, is DGGITQSPKYLFRKEGQNVTLSCEQNLNHDAMYWYRQDPGQGLRLIYYSQIVNDFQKGDIAEGYSVSREKKESFPLTVTSAQKNPTAFYLCASSLRMAAQNYGYTFGSGTRLTVV.

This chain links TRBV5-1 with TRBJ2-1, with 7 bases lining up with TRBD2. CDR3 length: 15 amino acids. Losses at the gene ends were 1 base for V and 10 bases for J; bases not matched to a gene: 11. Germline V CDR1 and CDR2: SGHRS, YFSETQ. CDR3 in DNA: TGCGCCAGCAGCTTGAGGGCGGGGGTGACGAGGGAGCAGTTCTTC. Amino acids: CASSLRAGVTREQFF.

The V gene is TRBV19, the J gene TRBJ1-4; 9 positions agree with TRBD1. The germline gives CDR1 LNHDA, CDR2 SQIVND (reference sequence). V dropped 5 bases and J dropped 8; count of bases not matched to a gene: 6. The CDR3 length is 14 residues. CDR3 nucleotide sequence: TGTGCCAGTAGTCCGGGACAGGGCACGGAAAAACTGTTTTTT. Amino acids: CASSPGQGTEKLFF.

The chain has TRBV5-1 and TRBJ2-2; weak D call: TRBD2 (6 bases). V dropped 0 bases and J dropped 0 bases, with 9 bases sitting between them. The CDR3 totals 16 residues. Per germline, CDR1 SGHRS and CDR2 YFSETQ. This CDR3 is CASSLVAGTNTGELFF. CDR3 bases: TGCGCCAGCAGCTTGGTGGCGGGAACGAACACCGGGGAGCTGTTTTTT.

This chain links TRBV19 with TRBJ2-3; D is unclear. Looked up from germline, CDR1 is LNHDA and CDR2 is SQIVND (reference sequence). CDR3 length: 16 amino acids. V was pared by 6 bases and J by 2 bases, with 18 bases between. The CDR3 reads CASSLDGPPFTDTQYF. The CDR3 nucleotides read TGTGCCAGTAGCCTCGATGGGCCTCCCTTCACAGATACGCAGTATTTT.

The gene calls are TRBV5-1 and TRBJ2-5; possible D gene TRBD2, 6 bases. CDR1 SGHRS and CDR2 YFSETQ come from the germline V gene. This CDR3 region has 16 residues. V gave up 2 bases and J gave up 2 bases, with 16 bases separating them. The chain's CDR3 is CASSFGPWAGQETQYF. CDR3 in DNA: TGCGCCAGCAGCTTTGGGCCCTGGGCGGGACAAGAGACCCAGTACTTC.

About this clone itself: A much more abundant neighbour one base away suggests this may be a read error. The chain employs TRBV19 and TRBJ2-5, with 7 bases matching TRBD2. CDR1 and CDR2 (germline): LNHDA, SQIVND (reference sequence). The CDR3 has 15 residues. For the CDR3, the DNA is TGTGCCAGTAGTATTCCTGCGGGAGCACAAGGGACCCAGTACTTC. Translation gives CASSIPAGAQGTQYF.

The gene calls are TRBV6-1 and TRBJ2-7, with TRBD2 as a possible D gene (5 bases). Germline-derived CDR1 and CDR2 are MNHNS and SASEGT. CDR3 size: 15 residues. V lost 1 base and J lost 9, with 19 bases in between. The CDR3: CASSEGIVEGRGQYF. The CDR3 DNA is TGTGCCAGCAGTGAAGGAATTGTAGAAGGGAGAGGGCAGTACTTC.

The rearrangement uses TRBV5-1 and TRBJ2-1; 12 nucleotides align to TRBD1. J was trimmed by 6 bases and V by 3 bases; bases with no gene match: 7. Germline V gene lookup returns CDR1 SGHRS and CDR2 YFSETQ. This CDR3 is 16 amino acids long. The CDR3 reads CASSSSGTGGFNEQFF. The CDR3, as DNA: TGCGCCAGCAGCTCCTCCGGGACAGGGGGCTTCAATGAGCAGTTCTTC.

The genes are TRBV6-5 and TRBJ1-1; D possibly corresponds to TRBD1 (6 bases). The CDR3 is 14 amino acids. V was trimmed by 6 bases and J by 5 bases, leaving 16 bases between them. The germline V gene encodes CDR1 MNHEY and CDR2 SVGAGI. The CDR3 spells CASSNTQGRTEAFF. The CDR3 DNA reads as TGTGCCAGCAGCAATACTCAGGGGCGAACTGAAGCTTTCTTT.

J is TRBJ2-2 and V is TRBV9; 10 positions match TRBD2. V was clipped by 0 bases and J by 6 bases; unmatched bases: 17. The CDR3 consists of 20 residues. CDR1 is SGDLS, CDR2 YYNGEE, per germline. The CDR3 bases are TGTGCCAGCAGCGTAGACGGACAGGTGTCTAGCGGGAGTTGGTCCGGGGAGCTGTTTTTT. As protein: CASSVDGQVSSGSWSGELFF.

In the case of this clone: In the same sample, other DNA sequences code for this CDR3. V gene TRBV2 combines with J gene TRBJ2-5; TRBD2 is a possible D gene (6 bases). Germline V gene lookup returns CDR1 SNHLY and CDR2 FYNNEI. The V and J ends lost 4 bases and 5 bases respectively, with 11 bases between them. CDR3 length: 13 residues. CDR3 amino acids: CASSGAGGETQYF. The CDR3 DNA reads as TGTGCCAGCAGTGGGGCCGGGGGTGAGACCCAGTACTTC. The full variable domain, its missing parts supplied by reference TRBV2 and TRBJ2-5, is EPEVTQTPSHQVTQMGQEVILRCVPISNHLYFYWYRQILGQKVEFLVSFYNNEISEKSEIFDDQFSVERPDGSNFTLKIRSTKLEDSAMYFCASSGAGGETQYFGPGTRLLVL.

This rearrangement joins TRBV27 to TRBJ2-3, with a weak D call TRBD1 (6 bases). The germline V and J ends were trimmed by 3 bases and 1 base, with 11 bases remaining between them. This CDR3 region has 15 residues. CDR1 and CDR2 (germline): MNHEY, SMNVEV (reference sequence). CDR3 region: CASSLGDIGTDTQYF. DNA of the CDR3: TGTGCCAGCAGTTTGGGGGACATCGGCACAGATACGCAGTATTTT.

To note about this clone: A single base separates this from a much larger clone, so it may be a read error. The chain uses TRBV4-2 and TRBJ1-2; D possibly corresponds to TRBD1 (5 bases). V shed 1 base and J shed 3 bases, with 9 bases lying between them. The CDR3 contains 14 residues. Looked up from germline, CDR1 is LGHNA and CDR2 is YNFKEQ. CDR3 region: CASSQGGAHYGYTF. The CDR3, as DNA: TGTGCCAGCAGCCAAGGAGGGGCCCACTATGGCTACACCTTC.

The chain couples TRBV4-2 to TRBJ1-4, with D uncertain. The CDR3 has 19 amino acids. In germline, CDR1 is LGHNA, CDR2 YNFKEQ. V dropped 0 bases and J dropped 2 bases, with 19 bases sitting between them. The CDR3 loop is CASSQDFSGWGSTNEKLFF. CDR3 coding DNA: TGTGCCAGCAGCCAAGATTTTTCGGGGTGGGGATCCACTAATGAAAAACTGTTTTTT.

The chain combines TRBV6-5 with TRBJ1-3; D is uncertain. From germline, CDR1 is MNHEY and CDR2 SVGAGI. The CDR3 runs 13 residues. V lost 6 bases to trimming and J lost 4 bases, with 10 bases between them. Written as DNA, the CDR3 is TGTGCCAGCAGCCCCCTCGCCGGAAACACCATATATTTT. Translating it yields CASSPLAGNTIYF.

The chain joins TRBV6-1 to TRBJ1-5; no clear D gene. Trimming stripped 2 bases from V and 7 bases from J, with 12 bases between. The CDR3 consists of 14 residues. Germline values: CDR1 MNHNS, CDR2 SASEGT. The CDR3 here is CASSEKWEGQPQHF. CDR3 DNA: TGTGCCAGCAGTGAAAAATGGGAGGGCCAGCCCCAGCATTTT.

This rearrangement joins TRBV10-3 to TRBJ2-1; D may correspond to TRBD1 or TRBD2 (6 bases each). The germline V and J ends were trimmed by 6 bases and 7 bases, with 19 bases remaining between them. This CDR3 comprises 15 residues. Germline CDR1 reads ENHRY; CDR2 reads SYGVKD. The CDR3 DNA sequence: TGTGCCATCAGGAACGCGGGGCGGGACACTAATGAGCAGTTCTTC. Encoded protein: CAIRNAGRDTNEQFF.

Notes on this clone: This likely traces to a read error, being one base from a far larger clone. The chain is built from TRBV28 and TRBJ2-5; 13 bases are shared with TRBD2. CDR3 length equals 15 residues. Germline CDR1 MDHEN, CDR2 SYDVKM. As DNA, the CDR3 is TGTGCCGGCAGACAGACTAGCGGGAGGCCGGAGACCCAGTACTTC. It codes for CAGRQTSGRPETQYF.

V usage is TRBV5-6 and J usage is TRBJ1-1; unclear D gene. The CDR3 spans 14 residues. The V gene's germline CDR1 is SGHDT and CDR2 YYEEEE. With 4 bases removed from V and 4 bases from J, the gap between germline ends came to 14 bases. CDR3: CASSNTVGVTEAFF. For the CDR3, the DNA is TGTGCCAGCAGCAATACAGTTGGTGTCACTGAAGCTTTCTTT.

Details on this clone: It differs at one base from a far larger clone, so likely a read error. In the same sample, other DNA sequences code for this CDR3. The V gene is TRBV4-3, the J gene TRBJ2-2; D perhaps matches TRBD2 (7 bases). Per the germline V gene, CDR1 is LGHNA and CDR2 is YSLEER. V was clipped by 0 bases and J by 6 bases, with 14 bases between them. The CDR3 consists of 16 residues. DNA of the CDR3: TGCGCCAGCAGCCAAGATACGCTGGGGGGGCCCGGGGAGCTGTTTTTT. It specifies CASSQDTLGGPGELFF.

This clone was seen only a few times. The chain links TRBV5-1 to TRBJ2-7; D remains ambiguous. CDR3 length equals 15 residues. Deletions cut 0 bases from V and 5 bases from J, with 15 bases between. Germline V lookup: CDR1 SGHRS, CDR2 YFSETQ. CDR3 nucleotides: TGCGCCAGCAGCTTGGGGCCCGGCCACTTGGACGAGCAGTACTTC. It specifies CASSLGPGHLDEQYF.